A selection of T cell receptor beta chains follows, all from one sample in a study of metastatic and nonmetastatic thyroid tumors. TCRdb called clones again from the PCR reads with MiXCR. The sample consists of over 14,000 clones, 24% of them appearing once. The sequenced material came from tumor tissue. Source of these receptors: a female donor with papillary thyroid cancer or a benign thyroid nodule (not recorded which). Some clones in this sample may be carry-over from other donors' samples. The CDR3 runs from the conserved cysteine through the conserved F or W. The D gene is left open where the match is weak. Clone size is given for some rows only: seen once, a few or many times, or a class if the clone is expanded.

V gene: TRBV28; J gene: TRBJ1-2; clone size: few; D gene: .; CDR3 protein: CASSRGGAYGYTF; CDR3 DNA: TGTGCCAGCAGTAGGGGGGGGGCCTATGGCTACACCTTC
V gene: TRBV9; J gene: TRBJ2-7; clone size: many; D gene: .; CDR3 protein: CASSVAGTRADEQYF; CDR3 DNA: TGTGCCAGCAGCGTAGCCGGGACCCGCGCCGACGAGCAGTACTTC
V gene: TRBV10-1; J gene: TRBJ2-3; clone size: many; D gene: TRBD2; CDR3 protein: CASSEKGLAGDTQYF; CDR3 DNA: TGCGCCAGCAGTGAGAAGGGGTTAGCGGGAGATACGCAGTATTTT
V gene: TRBV20-1; J gene: TRBJ2-3; clone size: .; D gene: .; CDR3 protein: CSATLLGVTEGGTDTQYF; CDR3 DNA: TGCAGTGCTACTCTCCTGGGTGTCACCGAGGGAGGCACAGATACGCAGTATTTT
V gene: TRBV6-2/TRBV6-3; J gene: TRBJ2-3; clone size: few; D gene: TRBD2; CDR3 protein: CASSYIEKAGTRDTQYF; CDR3 DNA: TGTGCCAGCAGTTACATCGAAAAAGCGGGGACGAGGGATACGCAGTATTTT
V gene: TRBV6-2/TRBV6-3; J gene: TRBJ2-2; clone size: medium-sized; D gene: .; CDR3 protein: CASSYMGFGELFF; CDR3 DNA: TGTGCCAGCAGTTATATGGGATTCGGGGAGCTGTTTTTT
V gene: TRBV5-1; J gene: TRBJ2-7; clone size: once; D gene: TRBD1; CDR3 protein: CASSLRTGGFDYEQYF; CDR3 DNA: TGCGCCAGCAGCTTAAGGACAGGGGGCTTCGACTACGAGCAGTACTTC
V gene: TRBV2; J gene: TRBJ2-7; clone size: .; D gene: TRBD1; CDR3 protein: CASRTGTAVSYEQYF; CDR3 DNA: TGTGCCAGCAGAACCGGGACAGCCGTTTCCTACGAGCAGTACTTC
V gene: TRBV9; J gene: TRBJ2-2; clone size: many; D gene: TRBD1; CDR3 protein: CASSDIGTGTGMNTGELFF; CDR3 DNA: TGTGCCAGCAGCGACATAGGGACAGGTACGGGGATGAACACCGGGGAGCTGTTTTTT
V gene: TRBV9; J gene: TRBJ2-1; clone size: .; D gene: .; CDR3 protein: CASSVAHGHVNEQFF; CDR3 DNA: TGTGCCAGCAGCGTAGCCCACGGACATGTCAATGAGCAGTTCTTC
V gene: TRBV30; J gene: TRBJ2-2; clone size: many; D gene: TRBD1; CDR3 protein: CAHSKRDRVTGELFF; CDR3 DNA: TGTGCCCACTCAAAAAGAGACAGGGTCACCGGGGAGCTGTTTTTT
V gene: TRBV4-3; J gene: TRBJ2-1; clone size: many; D gene: TRBD2; CDR3 protein: CASSQDQFLAGGPNNEQFF; CDR3 DNA: TGCGCCAGCAGCCAAGATCAATTCCTAGCGGGAGGGCCCAACAATGAGCAGTTCTTC
V gene: TRBV19; J gene: TRBJ1-3; clone size: many; D gene: .; CDR3 protein: CASSIHWGIGGNTIYF; CDR3 DNA: TGTGCCAGTAGTATCCATTGGGGTATCGGAGGAAACACCATATATTTT
V gene: TRBV28; J gene: TRBJ1-3; clone size: large; D gene: .; CDR3 protein: CASSLEYVPGNTIYF; CDR3 DNA: TGTGCCAGCAGTTTAGAGTACGTGCCTGGAAACACCATATATTTT
V gene: TRBV9; J gene: TRBJ2-1; clone size: few; D gene: .; CDR3 protein: CASSVASDPYNEQFF; CDR3 DNA: TGTGCCAGCAGCGTAGCAAGCGACCCCTACAATGAGCAGTTCTTC
V gene: TRBV28; J gene: TRBJ2-7; clone size: medium-sized; D gene: .; CDR3 protein: CASPTRAYEQYF; CDR3 DNA: TGTGCCAGTCCGACTAGAGCCTACGAGCAGTACTTC
V gene: TRBV19; J gene: TRBJ1-5; clone size: many; D gene: TRBD1; CDR3 protein: CASSLDRVNQPQHF; CDR3 DNA: TGTGCCAGTAGCTTAGACAGGGTAAACCAGCCCCAGCATTTT
V gene: TRBV11-2; J gene: TRBJ2-7; clone size: .; D gene: TRBD2; CDR3 protein: CASSSLSGGRYEQYF; CDR3 DNA: TGTGCCAGCAGCAGTCTTAGCGGGGGACGGTACGAGCAGTACTTC
V gene: TRBV7-9; J gene: TRBJ1-3; clone size: few; D gene: .; CDR3 protein: CASGGGNTIYF; CDR3 DNA: TGTGCCAGCGGCGGGGGAAACACCATATATTTT
V gene: TRBV11-2; J gene: TRBJ1-1; clone size: medium-sized; D gene: .; CDR3 protein: CASSSWTVDTEAFF; CDR3 DNA: TGTGCCAGCAGCAGCTGGACAGTGGACACTGAAGCTTTCTTT
V gene: TRBV20-1; J gene: TRBJ1-2; clone size: medium-sized; D gene: .; CDR3 protein: CSAISGAREYGYTF; CDR3 DNA: TGCAGTGCTATTTCGGGGGCAAGGGAGTATGGCTACACCTTC
V gene: TRBV5-1; J gene: TRBJ2-3; clone size: .; D gene: .; CDR3 protein: CASRLGGSTDTQYF; CDR3 DNA: TGCGCCAGCAGATTGGGTGGGAGCACAGATACGCAGTATTTT
V gene: TRBV11-2; J gene: TRBJ2-3; clone size: .; D gene: .; CDR3 protein: CASSSGLSITDTQYF; CDR3 DNA: TGTGCCAGCAGCTCCGGACTCTCGATCACAGATACGCAGTATTTT
V gene: TRBV4-1; J gene: TRBJ2-7; clone size: many; D gene: .; CDR3 protein: CASSPGRGPYEQYF; CDR3 DNA: TGCGCCAGCAGCCCCGGGAGGGGGCCCTACGAGCAGTACTTC
V gene: TRBV20-1; J gene: TRBJ1-5; clone size: medium-sized; D gene: .; CDR3 protein: CSASQNSVTQPQHF; CDR3 DNA: TGCAGTGCTAGTCAGAACAGTGTTACTCAGCCCCAGCATTTT
V gene: TRBV5-4; J gene: TRBJ1-6; clone size: .; D gene: TRBD1; CDR3 protein: CASSLQGQGYSPLHF; CDR3 DNA: TGTGCCAGCAGCTTGCAGGGACAGGGTTATTCACCCCTCCACTTT
V gene: TRBV12-3/TRBV12-4; J gene: TRBJ1-2; clone size: many; D gene: .; CDR3 protein: CASSYKSESYGYTF; CDR3 DNA: TGTGCCAGCAGCTATAAAAGTGAGTCCTATGGCTACACCTTC
V gene: TRBV6-4; J gene: TRBJ1-6; clone size: many; D gene: TRBD1; CDR3 protein: CASSDGTGGSPLHF; CDR3 DNA: TGTGCCAGCAGTGACGGGACAGGGGGCTCACCCCTCCACTTT
V gene: TRBV6-4; J gene: TRBJ1-1; clone size: medium-sized; D gene: .; CDR3 protein: CASIRTEAFF; CDR3 DNA: TGTGCCAGCATCAGGACTGAAGCTTTCTTT
V gene: TRBV11-1; J gene: TRBJ1-3; clone size: few; D gene: TRBD1; CDR3 protein: CASSLVDRDSYSGNTIYF; CDR3 DNA: TGTGCCAGCAGCTTAGTCGACAGGGACTCCTACTCTGGAAACACCATATATTTT
V gene: TRBV9; J gene: TRBJ1-1; clone size: .; D gene: .; CDR3 protein: CASSPCTGPLNTEAFF; CDR3 DNA: TGTGCCAGCAGCCCCTGTACGGGCCCCCTGAACACTGAAGCTTTCTTT
V gene: TRBV6-2/TRBV6-3; J gene: TRBJ2-7; clone size: few; D gene: .; CDR3 protein: CASSSLWVSSYEQYF; CDR3 DNA: TGTGCCAGCAGCAGTCTGTGGGTCAGCTCCTACGAGCAGTACTTC
V gene: TRBV7-8; J gene: TRBJ2-7; clone size: .; D gene: .; CDR3 protein: CASSFKAGPVEQYF; CDR3 DNA: TGTGCCAGCAGCTTCAAGGCGGGACCAGTCGAGCAGTACTTC
V gene: TRBV20-1; J gene: TRBJ2-7; clone size: .; D gene: TRBD2; CDR3 protein: CSARDVLAGDNEQYF; CDR3 DNA: TGCAGTGCTAGAGATGTACTAGCGGGAGATAACGAGCAGTACTTC
V gene: TRBV27; J gene: TRBJ2-7; clone size: medium-sized; D gene: .; CDR3 protein: CASSIGTPPYEQYF; CDR3 DNA: TGTGCCAGCAGTATCGGGACACCGCCGTACGAGCAGTACTTC
V gene: TRBV20-1; J gene: TRBJ2-7; clone size: many; D gene: .; CDR3 protein: CSASGAREHYEQYF; CDR3 DNA: TGCAGTGCTAGTGGGGCCCGGGAGCACTACGAGCAGTACTTC
V gene: TRBV20-1; J gene: TRBJ2-7; clone size: .; D gene: .; CDR3 protein: CSARTDSSSYGQYF; CDR3 DNA: TGCAGTGCTAGAACGGACTCCAGTTCCTACGGGCAGTACTTC
V gene: TRBV19; J gene: TRBJ2-1; clone size: .; D gene: TRBD1; CDR3 protein: CASMPGQGRASYNEQFF; CDR3 DNA: TGTGCCAGTATGCCGGGACAGGGGAGGGCCTCCTACAATGAGCAGTTCTTC
V gene: TRBV28; J gene: TRBJ1-4; clone size: many; D gene: .; CDR3 protein: CASFSGIDEKLFF; CDR3 DNA: TGTGCCAGCTTCTCAGGGATCGATGAAAAACTGTTTTTT
V gene: TRBV11-1; J gene: TRBJ2-5; clone size: many; D gene: .; CDR3 protein: CASTLLPIHGRQETQYF; CDR3 DNA: TGTGCCAGCACGCTACTACCGATCCACGGTCGACAAGAGACCCAGTACTTC
V gene: TRBV7-8; J gene: TRBJ1-5; clone size: once; D gene: .; CDR3 protein: CASSLARDQLYSNQPQHF; CDR3 DNA: TGTGCCAGCAGCTTAGCCAGGGACCAACTTTATAGCAATCAGCCCCAGCATTTT
V gene: TRBV19; J gene: TRBJ2-5; clone size: many; D gene: TRBD1; CDR3 protein: CASRTGQETQYF; CDR3 DNA: TGTGCCAGCAGGACAGGGCAAGAGACCCAGTACTTC
V gene: TRBV7-8; J gene: TRBJ1-1; clone size: few; D gene: .; CDR3 protein: CSSSLNILNTEAFF; CDR3 DNA: TGTTCCAGCAGCTTAAATATCCTGAACACTGAAGCTTTCTTT
V gene: TRBV5-1; J gene: TRBJ1-1; clone size: few; D gene: .; CDR3 protein: CASSYLDGNTEAFF; CDR3 DNA: TGCGCCAGCAGCTACCTGGACGGGAACACTGAAGCTTTCTTT
V gene: TRBV6-5; J gene: TRBJ2-2; clone size: few; D gene: .; CDR3 protein: CASSYSTEESTGELFF; CDR3 DNA: TGTGCCAGCAGTTACTCGACTGAGGAGAGCACCGGGGAGCTGTTTTTT
V gene: TRBV7-8; J gene: TRBJ2-7; clone size: medium-sized; D gene: TRBD2; CDR3 protein: CASSSPGLGAYEQYF; CDR3 DNA: TGTGCCAGCAGCTCACCGGGACTAGGAGCCTACGAGCAGTACTTC
V gene: TRBV20-1; J gene: TRBJ1-2; clone size: .; D gene: TRBD1; CDR3 protein: CSAPTGALYGYTF; CDR3 DNA: TGCAGTGCTCCGACAGGGGCTTTGTATGGCTACACCTTC
V gene: TRBV7-8; J gene: TRBJ1-1; clone size: .; D gene: .; CDR3 protein: CASSLEGRGAEAFF; CDR3 DNA: TGTGCCAGCAGCTTAGAAGGCCGAGGGGCTGAAGCTTTCTTT
V gene: TRBV5-1; J gene: TRBJ1-2; clone size: medium-sized; D gene: .; CDR3 protein: CASSMGGPYGYTF; CDR3 DNA: TGCGCCAGCAGTATGGGGGGGCCCTATGGCTACACCTTC
V gene: TRBV10-3; J gene: TRBJ1-2; clone size: many; D gene: TRBD1; CDR3 protein: CAISVLTGIGYTF; CDR3 DNA: TGTGCCATCAGTGTACTGACAGGGATTGGCTACACCTTC
V gene: TRBV9; J gene: TRBJ1-1; clone size: many; D gene: .; CDR3 protein: CASSFEGGGSTEAFF; CDR3 DNA: TGTGCCAGCAGCTTCGAAGGTGGGGGGTCTACTGAAGCTTTCTTT
V gene: TRBV6-2/TRBV6-3; J gene: TRBJ2-7; clone size: .; D gene: TRBD1; CDR3 protein: CASSYRDSSYEQYF; CDR3 DNA: TGTGCCAGCAGCTACCGGGACAGCTCCTACGAGCAGTACTTC
V gene: TRBV20-1; J gene: TRBJ1-1; clone size: .; D gene: .; CDR3 protein: CSGSGKKAFF; CDR3 DNA: TGCAGTGGTTCAGGGAAGAAAGCTTTCTTT
V gene: TRBV20-1; J gene: TRBJ2-7; clone size: medium-sized; D gene: .; CDR3 protein: CSALTGDYDEQYF; CDR3 DNA: TGCAGTGCTCTGACAGGGGACTATGACGAGCAGTACTTC